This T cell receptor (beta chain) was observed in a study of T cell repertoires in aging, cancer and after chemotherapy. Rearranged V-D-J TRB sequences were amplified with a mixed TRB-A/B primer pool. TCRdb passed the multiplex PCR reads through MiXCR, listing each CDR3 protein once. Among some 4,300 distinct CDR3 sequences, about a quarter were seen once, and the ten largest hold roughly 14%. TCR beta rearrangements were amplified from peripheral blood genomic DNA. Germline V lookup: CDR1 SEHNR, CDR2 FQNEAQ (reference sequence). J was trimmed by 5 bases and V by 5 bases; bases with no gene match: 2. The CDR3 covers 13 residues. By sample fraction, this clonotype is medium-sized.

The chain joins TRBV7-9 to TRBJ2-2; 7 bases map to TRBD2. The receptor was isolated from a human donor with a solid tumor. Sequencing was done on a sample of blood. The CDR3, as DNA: TGTGCCAGCAGCCCAGCGGGAACCGGGGAGCTGTTTTTT. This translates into CASSPAGTGELFF.